The 10 T cell receptor beta chains listed next were all sequenced from one sample in a study of OX40 agonist ivuxolimab in advanced cancers. Clones were read by immunoSEQ multiplex PCR, and TCRdb kept only the in-frame ones, dropping some. Of approximately 70,000 clones in the sample, around 88% were seen once. The specimen was CD4+ or CD8+ T cells sorted from blood, collected in a trial of the OX40 agonist ivuxolimab. Receptor source: an adult with an advanced solid tumor such as melanoma, head and neck, liver or kidney cancer.

The chain couples TRBV19 to TRBJ1-1, with D possibly TRBD1 on 6 matching bases. This CDR3 comprises 15 residues. CDR1 and CDR2 (germline): LNHDA, SQIVND (reference sequence). V was trimmed by 6 bases and J by 4 bases, leaving 18 bases between them. As DNA, the CDR3 is TGTGCCAGTAGAAGATTTTCGGGAGGGGGCACTGAAGCTTTCTTT. Encoded protein: CASRRFSGGGTEAFF.

This chain connects TRBV27 to TRBJ2-7, with D perhaps matching TRBD1 (6 bases). Germline CDR1 MNHEY, CDR2 SMNVEV (reference sequence). The CDR3 extends over 13 amino acids. The V and J ends lost 4 bases and 2 bases respectively, with 9 bases between them. CDR3 coding DNA: TGTGCCAGCAGTTACAGGGAAACCTACGAGCAGTACTTC. This encodes CASSYRETYEQYF.

This chain links TRBV12-2 with TRBJ2-2; the D segment call TRBD2 is taken from the table without a DNA check. TRBV12-2 is classified as a pseudogene. CDR3 length: 15 residues. The CDR3 nucleotides read TGTGCAAGTCGCAGTTCGACGGCCGGGGCCGGGGAGCTGTTTTTT. It translates to CASRSSTAGAGELFF.

V is TRBV2 and J is TRBJ2-2; D is undetermined. The CDR3 contains 16 residues. V was cut by 5 bases and J by 5 bases, with 18 bases left in between. CDR1 SNHLY and CDR2 FYNNEI come from the germline V gene. CDR3 in amino acids: CASSPLGSSRTGELFF. CDR3 in DNA: TGTGCCAGCAGTCCATTGGGCAGCTCCCGTACCGGGGAGCTGTTTTTT. The complete variable domain, with remaining parts taken from reference TRBV2 and TRBJ2-2, reads EPEVTQTPSHQVTQMGQEVILRCVPISNHLYFYWYRQILGQKVEFLVSFYNNEISEKSEIFDDQFSVERPDGSNFTLKIRSTKLEDSAMYFCASSPLGSSRTGELFFGEGSRLTVL.

The V and J genes are TRBV6-1 and TRBJ1-5; TRBD1 matches 9 bases. The ends lost 3 bases at V and 7 bases at J; junction bases unmatched: 7. The CDR3 has 15 amino acids. Germline CDR1 MNHNS, CDR2 SASEGT. CDR3 nucleotides: TGTGCCAGCAGTGACGGGACAGGGAAGGGACAGCCCCAGCATTTT. This codes for CASSDGTGKGQPQHF.

This chain uses TRBV10-3 with TRBJ1-1; TRBD1 agrees at 7 bases. Unmatched junction bases numbered 7, after V lost 5 bases and J lost 4 bases. Looked up from germline, CDR1 is ENHRY and CDR2 is SYGVKD. The CDR3 contains 14 residues. The CDR3 sequence is CAISNTGVITEAFF. CDR3 DNA sequence: TGTGCCATCAGTAATACAGGGGTTATCACTGAAGCTTTCTTT.

The chain uses TRBV19 and TRBJ2-1; the match to TRBD1 covers 8 bases. Germline loops: CDR1 LNHDA, CDR2 SQIVND (reference sequence). The CDR3 has 15 residues. The V and J ends lost 1 base and 6 bases, in that order; junction bases with no gene match: 5. The CDR3 DNA reads as TGTGCCAGTAGTATAGTGGGGACAGGAGCCAATGAGCAGTTCTTC. Its translation: CASSIVGTGANEQFF.

The rearrangement uses TRBV6-6 and TRBJ1-5; 7 bases map to TRBD1. The germline CDR1 and CDR2 sequences are MNHNY and SVGAGI (reference sequence). V lost 9 bases and J lost 4; bases outside the gene matches: 6. The CDR3 has 13 residues. CDR3 in amino acids: CASSGTENQPQHF. The DNA for the CDR3 is TGTGCCAGTTCCGGGACAGAGAATCAGCCCCAGCATTTT.

The chain uses TRBV7-9 and TRBJ1-3; no definite D call. Between the trimmed V and J ends, which lost 2 bases and 2 bases, there was a span of 4 bases. Germline-derived CDR1 and CDR2 are SEHNR and FQNEAQ (reference sequence). This CDR3 contains 13 residues. CDR3 loop: CASSLPPGNTIYF. CDR3 nucleotides: TGTGCCAGCAGCTTACCTCCTGGAAACACCATATATTTT.

This sequence joins TRBV5-1 and TRBJ1-3; 7 positions match TRBD1. Losses at the gene ends were 4 bases for V and 2 bases for J; bases not matched to a gene: 6. The length of the CDR3 is 15 residues. Germline V gene data show CDR1 as SGHRS and CDR2 as YFSETQ. As DNA, the CDR3 is TGCGCCAGCAGCGTAACAGGGGATGCTGGAAACACCATATATTTT. Amino acid sequence: CASSVTGDAGNTIYF.